This TCR beta chain was obtained from a study of blood T cell repertoires in COVID-19. CDR3 size: 16 residues. Trimming took off 0 bases at V and 3 bases at J, with 14 bases between the two ends. The V gene's germline CDR1 is MNHEY and CDR2 SVGEGT. Some clones are missing from TCRdb's copy, which holds only in-frame ones; the method was immunoSEQ multiplex PCR. The sample yields tens of thousands of clones, 81% seen once. This TCR came from a woman of 80 years or more with active or convalescent COVID-19. The material sequenced was peripheral blood. The chain uses TRBV6-2 or TRBV6-3 and TRBJ1-1, with TRBD1 as a possible D gene (6 bases). The CDR3 sequence is CASSYSETGWYTEAFF. CDR3 sequence (DNA): TGTGCCAGCAGTTACTCTGAGACAGGCTGGTACACTGAAGCTTTCTTT.